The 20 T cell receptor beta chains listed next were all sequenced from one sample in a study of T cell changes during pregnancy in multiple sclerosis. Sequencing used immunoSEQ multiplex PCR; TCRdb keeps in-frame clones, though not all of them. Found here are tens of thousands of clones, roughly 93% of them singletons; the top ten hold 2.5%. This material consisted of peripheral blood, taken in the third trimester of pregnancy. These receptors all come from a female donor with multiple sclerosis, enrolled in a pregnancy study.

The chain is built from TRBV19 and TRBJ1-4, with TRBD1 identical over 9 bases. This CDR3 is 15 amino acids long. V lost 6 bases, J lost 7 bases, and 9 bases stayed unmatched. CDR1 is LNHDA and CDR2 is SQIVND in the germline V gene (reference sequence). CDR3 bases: TGTGCCAGTAGGTCCCCTGGGGACAGGGTTGAAAAACTGTTTTTT. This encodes CASRSPGDRVEKLFF.

The CDR3 sequence is CASRTSQGARHYEQYF. CDR3 coding DNA: TGTGCCAGCAGGACTTCACAGGGGGCGAGGCACTACGAGCAGTACTTC. The gene calls are TRBV2 and TRBJ2-7, with 9 bases identical to TRBD1. The CDR3 contains 16 residues. CDR1 and CDR2 (germline): SNHLY, FYNNEI. V dropped 6 bases and J dropped 3; count of bases not matched to a gene: 12.

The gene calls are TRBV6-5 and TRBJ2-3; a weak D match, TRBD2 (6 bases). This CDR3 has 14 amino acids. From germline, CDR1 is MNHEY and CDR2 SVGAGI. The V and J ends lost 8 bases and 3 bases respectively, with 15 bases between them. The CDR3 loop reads CASGLLAGTDTQYF. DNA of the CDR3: TGTGCCAGCGGACTACTAGCAGGGACAGATACGCAGTATTTT.

Here the CDR3 reads CATSGRLAGDQETQYF. As DNA, the CDR3 is TGTGCCACCAGCGGTCGACTAGCGGGGGACCAAGAGACCCAGTACTTC. V gene TRBV15 combines with J gene TRBJ2-5, with TRBD2 identical over 12 bases. The CDR3 is 16 amino acids. Germline CDR1 LNHNV, CDR2 YYDKDF (reference sequence). V lost 5 bases and J lost 0; bases outside the gene matches: 4. The full variable domain, in which reference TRBV15 and TRBJ2-5 provide the parts outside the CDR3, is DAMVIQNPRYQVTQFGKPVTLSCSQTLNHNVMYWYQQKSSQAPKLLFHYYDKDFNNEADTPDNFQSRRPNTSFCFLDIRSPGLGDTAMYLCATSGRLAGDQETQYFGPGTRLLVL.

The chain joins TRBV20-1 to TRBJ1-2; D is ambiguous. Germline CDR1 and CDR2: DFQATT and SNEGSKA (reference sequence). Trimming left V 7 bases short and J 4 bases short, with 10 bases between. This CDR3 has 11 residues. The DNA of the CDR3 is TGCAGTGTAGAAGCCCTCTATGGCTACACCTTC. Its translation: CSVEALYGYTF.

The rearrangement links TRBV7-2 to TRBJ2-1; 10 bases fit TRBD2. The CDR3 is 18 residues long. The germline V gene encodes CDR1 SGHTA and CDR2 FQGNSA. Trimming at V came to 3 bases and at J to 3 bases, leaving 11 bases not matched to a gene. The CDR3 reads CASSLRHSGLAIYNEQFF. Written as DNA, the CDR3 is TGTGCCAGCAGCTTGAGGCACTCGGGACTAGCGATCTACAATGAGCAGTTCTTC.

The CDR3 here is CASSLGDRPGETQYF. CDR3 nucleotides: TGCGCCAGCAGCTTGGGGGACAGGCCCGGGGAGACCCAGTACTTC. The V and J genes are TRBV5-1 and TRBJ2-5, with 8 bases identical to TRBD1. The CDR3 loop spans 15 amino acids. Germline values: CDR1 SGHRS, CDR2 YFSETQ. V gave up 0 bases and J gave up 5 bases; unmatched junction bases: 6.

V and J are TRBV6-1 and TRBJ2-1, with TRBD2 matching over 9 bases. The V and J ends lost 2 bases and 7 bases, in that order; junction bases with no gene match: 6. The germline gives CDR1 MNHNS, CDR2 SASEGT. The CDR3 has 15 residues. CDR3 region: CASSESGSGGNEQFF. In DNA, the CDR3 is TGTGCCAGCAGTGAAAGTGGTAGCGGGGGAAATGAGCAGTTCTTC.

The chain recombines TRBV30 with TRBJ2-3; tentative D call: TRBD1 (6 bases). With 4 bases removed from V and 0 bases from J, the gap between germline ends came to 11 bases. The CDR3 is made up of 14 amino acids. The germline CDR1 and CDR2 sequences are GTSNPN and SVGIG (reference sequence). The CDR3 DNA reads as TGTGCCTGGATCCCAGGGGAAAGCACAGATACGCAGTATTTT. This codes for CAWIPGESTDTQYF.

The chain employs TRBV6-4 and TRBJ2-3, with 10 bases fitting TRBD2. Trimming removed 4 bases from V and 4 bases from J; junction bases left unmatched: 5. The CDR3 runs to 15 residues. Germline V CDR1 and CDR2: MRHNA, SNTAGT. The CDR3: CASSVSSGGADTQYF. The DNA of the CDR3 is TGTGCCAGCAGTGTATCTAGCGGGGGCGCAGATACGCAGTATTTT.

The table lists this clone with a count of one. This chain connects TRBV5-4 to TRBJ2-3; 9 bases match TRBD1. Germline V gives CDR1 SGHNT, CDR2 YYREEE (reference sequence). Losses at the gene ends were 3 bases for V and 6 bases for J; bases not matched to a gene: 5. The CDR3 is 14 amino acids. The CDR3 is CASSWTGDADTQYF. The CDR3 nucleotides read TGTGCCAGCAGCTGGACAGGGGACGCGGATACGCAGTATTTT. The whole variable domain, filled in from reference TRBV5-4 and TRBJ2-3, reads ETGVTQSPTHLIKTRGQQVTLRCSSQSGHNTVSWYQQALGQGPQFIFQYYREEENGRGNFPPRFSGLQFPNYSSELNVNALELDDSALYLCASSWTGDADTQYFGPGTRLTVL.

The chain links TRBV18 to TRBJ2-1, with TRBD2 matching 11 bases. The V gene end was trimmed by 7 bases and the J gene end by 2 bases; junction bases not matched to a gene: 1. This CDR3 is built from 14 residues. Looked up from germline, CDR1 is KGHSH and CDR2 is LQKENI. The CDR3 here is CASFSGGAYNEQFF. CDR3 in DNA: TGTGCCAGCTTTAGCGGGGGGGCCTACAATGAGCAGTTCTTC.

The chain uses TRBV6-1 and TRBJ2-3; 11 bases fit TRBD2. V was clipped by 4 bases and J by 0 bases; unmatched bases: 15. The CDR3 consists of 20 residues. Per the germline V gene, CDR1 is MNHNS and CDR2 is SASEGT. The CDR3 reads CASSATSGGALHTSTDTQYF. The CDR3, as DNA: TGTGCCAGCAGTGCCACTAGCGGGGGAGCTTTACACACTAGCACAGATACGCAGTATTTT.

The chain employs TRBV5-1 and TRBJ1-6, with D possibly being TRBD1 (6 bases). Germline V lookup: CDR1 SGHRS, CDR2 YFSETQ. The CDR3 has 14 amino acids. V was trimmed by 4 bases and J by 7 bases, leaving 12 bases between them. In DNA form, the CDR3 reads TGCGCCAGCAGCCCGGGAGGGGGAAATTCACCCCTCCACTTT. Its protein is CASSPGGGNSPLHF.

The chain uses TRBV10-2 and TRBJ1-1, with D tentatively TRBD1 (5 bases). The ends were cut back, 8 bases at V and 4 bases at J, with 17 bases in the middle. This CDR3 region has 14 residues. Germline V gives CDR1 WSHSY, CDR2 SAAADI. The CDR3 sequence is CASQPGLRPTEAFF. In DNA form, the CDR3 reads TGCGCCAGCCAACCGGGACTACGGCCCACTGAAGCTTTCTTT.

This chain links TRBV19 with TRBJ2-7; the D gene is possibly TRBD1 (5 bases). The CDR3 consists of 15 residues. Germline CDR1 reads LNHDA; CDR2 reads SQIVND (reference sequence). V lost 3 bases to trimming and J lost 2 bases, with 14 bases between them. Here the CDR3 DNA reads TGTGCCAGTAGTATTTCTCTAGAAGGGGCCTACGAGCAGTACTTC. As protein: CASSISLEGAYEQYF.

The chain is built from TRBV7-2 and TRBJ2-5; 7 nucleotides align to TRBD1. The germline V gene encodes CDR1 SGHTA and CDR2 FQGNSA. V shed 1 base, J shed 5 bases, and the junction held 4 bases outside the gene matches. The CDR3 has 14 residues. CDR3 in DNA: TGTGCCAGCAGCTTAGGAGGGGGCCGGGAGACCCAGTACTTC. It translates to CASSLGGGRETQYF.

CDR3 bases: TGTGCCAGCAGCGTAGGTCCCCTCGGGGCCAACGTCCTGACTTTC. It codes for CASSVGPLGANVLTF. V and J are TRBV9 and TRBJ2-6; D uncertain. Germline CDR1 SGDLS, CDR2 YYNGEE. Trimming left V 0 bases short and J 4 bases short, with 8 bases between. The CDR3 covers 15 residues.

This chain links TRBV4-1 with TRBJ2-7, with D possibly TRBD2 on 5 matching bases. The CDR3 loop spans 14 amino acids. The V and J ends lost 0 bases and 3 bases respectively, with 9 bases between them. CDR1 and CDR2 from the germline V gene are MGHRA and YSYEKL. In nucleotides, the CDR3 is TGCGCCAGCAGCCAAGAGGAGGAGGACTACGAGCAGTACTTC. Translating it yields CASSQEEEDYEQYF.

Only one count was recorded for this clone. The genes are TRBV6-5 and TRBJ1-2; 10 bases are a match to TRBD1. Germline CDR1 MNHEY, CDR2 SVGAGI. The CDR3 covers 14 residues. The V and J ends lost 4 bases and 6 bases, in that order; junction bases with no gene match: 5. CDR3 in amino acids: CASSFATGGNGYTF. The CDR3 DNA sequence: TGTGCCAGCAGTTTCGCGACAGGGGGCAATGGCTACACCTTC.